Listed below are T cell receptor beta chains from one sample, sequenced in a study of OX40 agonist ivuxolimab in advanced cancers. The protocol was immunoSEQ multiplex PCR, while the TCRdb copy is restricted to in-frame clones and leaves out a portion. The sample lists about 150,000 clones; over 75% were seen once. Sequenced material: CD4+ or CD8+ T cells sorted from blood, taken in a trial of the OX40 agonist ivuxolimab. These receptors were obtained from an adult with an advanced solid tumor such as melanoma, head and neck, liver or kidney cancer. The CDR3 runs from the conserved cysteine through the conserved F or W. The D gene is left open where the match is weak. Size values are once, few and many counts, or a class for expanded clones, and some rows have none.

v_gene: TRBV19; d_gene: TRBD1; j_gene: TRBJ2-4; abundance: -; CDR3aa: CASSKAGGVKNIQYF; CDR3nt: TGTGCCAGTAGTAAAGCAGGGGGCGTCAAAAACATTCAGTACTTC
v_gene: TRBV7-2; d_gene: TRBD2; j_gene: TRBJ2-3; abundance: -; CDR3aa: CASTEGSGTLGTQYF; CDR3nt: TGTGCCAGCACCGAAGGGAGCGGGACCTTAGGGACGCAGTATTTT
v_gene: TRBV5-1; d_gene: -; j_gene: TRBJ1-5; abundance: -; CDR3aa: CASSPGGSNQPQHF; CDR3nt: TGCGCCAGCAGCCCCGGGGGTAGCAATCAGCCCCAGCATTTT
v_gene: TRBV7-9; d_gene: -; j_gene: TRBJ1-5; abundance: once; CDR3aa: CASSLSMGDGNQPQHF; CDR3nt: TGTGCCAGCAGCTTATCCATGGGGGATGGCAATCAGCCCCAGCATTTT
v_gene: TRBV7-6; d_gene: TRBD2; j_gene: TRBJ2-7; abundance: -; CDR3aa: CASSGGGAYEQYF; CDR3nt: TGTGCCAGCAGCGGCGGGGGGGCCTACGAGCAGTACTTC
v_gene: TRBV4-1; d_gene: -; j_gene: TRBJ2-7; abundance: -; CDR3aa: CASSQGLMWVDEQYF; CDR3nt: TGCGCCAGCAGCCAAGGTTTAATGTGGGTGGACGAGCAGTACTTC
v_gene: TRBV9; d_gene: -; j_gene: TRBJ2-3; abundance: -; CDR3aa: CASSVGASVTDTQYF; CDR3nt: TGTGCCAGCAGCGTAGGAGCTAGCGTCACAGATACGCAGTATTTT
v_gene: TRBV6-5; d_gene: -; j_gene: TRBJ1-1; abundance: -; CDR3aa: CASSQGGLGATEAFF; CDR3nt: TGTGCCAGCAGCCAAGGCGGACTGGGGGCCACTGAAGCTTTCTTT
v_gene: TRBV7-2; d_gene: TRBD2; j_gene: TRBJ2-1; abundance: few; CDR3aa: CASSEGTSGNYEQFF; CDR3nt: TGTGCCAGCAGCGAAGGGACTAGCGGGAACTACGAGCAGTTCTTC
v_gene: TRBV5-1; d_gene: -; j_gene: TRBJ2-7; abundance: -; CDR3aa: CASSLQEGLHEQYF; CDR3nt: TGCGCCAGCAGCTTGCAAGAGGGACTTCACGAGCAGTACTTC
v_gene: TRBV5-5; d_gene: -; j_gene: TRBJ2-7; abundance: -; CDR3aa: CASSLDGDEQYF; CDR3nt: TGTGCCAGCAGCTTGGACGGAGACGAGCAGTACTTC
v_gene: TRBV9; d_gene: TRBD2; j_gene: TRBJ2-2; abundance: -; CDR3aa: CASSVALGGRATGELFF; CDR3nt: TGTGCCAGCAGCGTAGCTCTGGGAGGGAGGGCGACCGGGGAGCTGTTTTTT
v_gene: TRBV11-3; d_gene: -; j_gene: TRBJ2-5; abundance: -; CDR3aa: CASSPRVQETQYF; CDR3nt: TGTGCCAGCAGCCCGAGGGTGCAAGAGACCCAGTACTTC
v_gene: TRBV13; d_gene: -; j_gene: TRBJ2-4; abundance: -; CDR3aa: CASSLVGGNIQYF; CDR3nt: TGTGCCAGCAGCTTAGTGGGAGGAAACATTCAGTACTTC